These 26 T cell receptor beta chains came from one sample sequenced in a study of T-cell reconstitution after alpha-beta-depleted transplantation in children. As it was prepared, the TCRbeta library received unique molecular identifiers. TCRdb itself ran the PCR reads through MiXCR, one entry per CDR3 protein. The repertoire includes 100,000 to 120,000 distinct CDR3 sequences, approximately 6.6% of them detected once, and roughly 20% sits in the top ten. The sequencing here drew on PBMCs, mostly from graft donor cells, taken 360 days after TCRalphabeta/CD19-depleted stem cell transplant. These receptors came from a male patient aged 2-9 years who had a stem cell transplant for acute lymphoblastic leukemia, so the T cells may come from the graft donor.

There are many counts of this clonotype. This CDR3 reads CASSRTFYGYTF. In DNA, the CDR3 is TGTGCCAGCAGTCGGACGTTCTATGGCTACACCTTC. V and J are TRBV6-2 or TRBV6-3 and TRBJ1-2; D gene ambiguous. V was pared by 5 bases and J by 4 bases, with 8 bases between. The CDR3 consists of 12 residues. CDR1 MNHEY and CDR2 SVGEGT come from the germline V gene.

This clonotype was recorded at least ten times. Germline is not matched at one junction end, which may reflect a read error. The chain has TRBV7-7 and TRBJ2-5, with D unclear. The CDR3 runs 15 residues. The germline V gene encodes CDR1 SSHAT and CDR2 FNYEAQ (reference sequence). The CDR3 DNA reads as TGTGCTAGCAGAGCGAACTTAGGGCCCCAAGAGACCCAGTACTTC. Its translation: CASRANLGPQETQYF.

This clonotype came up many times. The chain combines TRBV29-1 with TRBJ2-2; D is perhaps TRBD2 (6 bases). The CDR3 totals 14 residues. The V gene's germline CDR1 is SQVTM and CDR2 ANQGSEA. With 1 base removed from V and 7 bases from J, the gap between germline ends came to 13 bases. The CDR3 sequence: CSVEGAGRVGELFF. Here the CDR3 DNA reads TGCAGCGTTGAAGGGGCGGGGCGAGTCGGGGAGCTGTTTTTT.

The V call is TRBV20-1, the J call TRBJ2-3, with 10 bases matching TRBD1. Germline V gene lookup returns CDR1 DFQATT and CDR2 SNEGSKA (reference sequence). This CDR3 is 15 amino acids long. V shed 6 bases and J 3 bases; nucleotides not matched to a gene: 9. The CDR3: CSATPGQGRTDTQYF. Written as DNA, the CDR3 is TGCAGTGCCACCCCGGGACAGGGGAGAACAGATACGCAGTATTTT.

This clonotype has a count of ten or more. The CDR3 protein is CASSPGGAGDYEQYF. The CDR3 DNA follows: TGCGCCAGCAGCCCTGGCGGGGCAGGGGACTACGAGCAGTACTTC. The chain employs TRBV4-3 and TRBJ2-7; the D call may be TRBD1 or TRBD2 (6 bases each). The CDR3 has 15 residues. Germline V gene lookup returns CDR1 LGHNA and CDR2 YSLEER. Trimming left V 4 bases short and J 3 bases short, with 16 bases between.

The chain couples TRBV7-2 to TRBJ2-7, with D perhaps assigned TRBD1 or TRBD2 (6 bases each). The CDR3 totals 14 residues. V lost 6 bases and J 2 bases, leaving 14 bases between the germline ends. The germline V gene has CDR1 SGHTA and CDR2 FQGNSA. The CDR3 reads CASSYWGATYEQYF. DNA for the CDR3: TGTGCCAGCAGTTATTGGGGGGCAACCTACGAGCAGTACTTC.

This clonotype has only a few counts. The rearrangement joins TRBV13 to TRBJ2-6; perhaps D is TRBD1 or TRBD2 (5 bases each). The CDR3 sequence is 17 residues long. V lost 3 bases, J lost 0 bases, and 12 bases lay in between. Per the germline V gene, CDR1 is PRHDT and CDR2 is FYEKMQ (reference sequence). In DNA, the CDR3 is TGTGCCAGCAGCTTGGGGGACGCGCTCTCTGGGGCCAACGTCCTGACTTTC. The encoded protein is CASSLGDALSGANVLTF.

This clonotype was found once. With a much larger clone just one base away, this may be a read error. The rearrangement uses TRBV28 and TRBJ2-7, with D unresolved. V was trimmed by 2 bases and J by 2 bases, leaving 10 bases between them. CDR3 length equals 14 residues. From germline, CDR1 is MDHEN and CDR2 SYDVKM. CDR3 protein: CASSLEDGAYEQYF. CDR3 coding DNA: TGTGCCAGCAGTTTAGAGGACGGAGCCTACGAGCAGTACTTC.

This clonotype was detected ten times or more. This CDR3 is CASTPTGPYEQYF. CDR3 coding DNA: TGTGCCAGCACCCCGACAGGGCCCTACGAGCAGTACTTC. This chain uses TRBV6-6 with TRBJ2-7; 7 positions agree with TRBD1. The junction had 5 bases not matched to a gene; V was cut back by 7 bases and J by 2 bases. Germline V gene lookup returns CDR1 MNHNY and CDR2 SVGAGI (reference sequence). CDR3 length: 13 amino acids.

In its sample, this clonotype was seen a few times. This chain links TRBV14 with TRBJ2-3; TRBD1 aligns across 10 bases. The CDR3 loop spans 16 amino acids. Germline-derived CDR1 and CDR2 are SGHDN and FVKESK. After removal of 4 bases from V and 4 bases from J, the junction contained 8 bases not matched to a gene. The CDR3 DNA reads TGTGCCAGCAGCCCGCGGGACAGGGGTTATTCAGATACGCAGTATTTT. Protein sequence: CASSPRDRGYSDTQYF. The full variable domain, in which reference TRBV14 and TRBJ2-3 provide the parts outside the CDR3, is EAGVTQFPSHSVIEKGQTVTLRCDPISGHDNLYWYRRVMGKEIKFLLHFVKESKQDESGMPNNRFLAERTGGTYSTLKVQPAELEDSGVYFCASSPRDRGYSDTQYFGPGTRLTVL.

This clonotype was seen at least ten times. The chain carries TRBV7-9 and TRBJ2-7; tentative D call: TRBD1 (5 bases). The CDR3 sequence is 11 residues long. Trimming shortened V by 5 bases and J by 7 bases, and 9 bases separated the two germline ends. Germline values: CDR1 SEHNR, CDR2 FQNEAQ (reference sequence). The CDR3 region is CASSQDREQYF. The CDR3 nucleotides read TGTGCCAGCAGCCAAGACAGAGAGCAGTACTTC.

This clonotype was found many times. CDR3 DNA sequence: TGTGCCAGCAGGTCTTGGGACGGTACGCAGTATTTT. It encodes CASRSWDGTQYF. The chain combines TRBV28 with TRBJ2-3; D may correspond to TRBD1 or TRBD2 (5 bases each). Germline V gene sequence: CDR1 MDHEN, CDR2 SYDVKM. V lost 6 bases and J lost 8, with 12 bases in between. CDR3 length: 12 amino acids. Looking up the rest from reference TRBV28 and TRBJ2-3 gives the full variable domain: DVKVTQSSRYLVKRTGEKVFLECVQDMDHENMFWYRQDPGLGLRLIYFSYDVKMKEKGDIPEGYSVSREKKERFSLILESASTNQTSMYLCASRSWDGTQYFGPGTRLTVL.

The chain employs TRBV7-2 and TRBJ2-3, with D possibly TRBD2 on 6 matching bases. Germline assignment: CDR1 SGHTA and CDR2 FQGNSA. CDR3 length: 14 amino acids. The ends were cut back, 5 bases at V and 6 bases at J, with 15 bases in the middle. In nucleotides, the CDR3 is TGTGCCAGCAGCGGCGGGACCCTAGGGGATACGCAGTATTTT. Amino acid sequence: CASSGGTLGDTQYF.

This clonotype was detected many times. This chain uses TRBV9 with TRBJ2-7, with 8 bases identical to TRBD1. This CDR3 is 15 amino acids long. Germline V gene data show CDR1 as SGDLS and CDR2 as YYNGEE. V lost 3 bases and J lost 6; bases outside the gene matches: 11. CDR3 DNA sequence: TGTGCCAGCAGCGCTTCGGGACAGGCTTCCCCCGAGCAGTACTTC. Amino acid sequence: CASSASGQASPEQYF.

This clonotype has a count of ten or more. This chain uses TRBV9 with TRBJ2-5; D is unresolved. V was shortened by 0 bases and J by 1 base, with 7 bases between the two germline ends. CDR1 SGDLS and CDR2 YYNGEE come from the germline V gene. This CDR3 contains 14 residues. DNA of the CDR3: TGTGCCAGCAGCGTAGCCCCGGGCCAAGAGACCCAGTACTTC. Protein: CASSVAPGQETQYF.

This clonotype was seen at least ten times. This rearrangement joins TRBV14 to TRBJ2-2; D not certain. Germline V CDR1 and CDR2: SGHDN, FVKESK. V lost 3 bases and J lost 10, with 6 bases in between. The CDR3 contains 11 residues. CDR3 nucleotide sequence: TGTGCCAGCAGCCAGGGCCCGGAGCTGTTTTTT. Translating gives CASSQGPELFF.

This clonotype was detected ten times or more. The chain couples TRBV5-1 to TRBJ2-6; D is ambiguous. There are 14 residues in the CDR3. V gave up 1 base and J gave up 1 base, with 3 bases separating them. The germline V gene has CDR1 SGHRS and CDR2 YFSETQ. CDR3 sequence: CASSLKSGANVLTF. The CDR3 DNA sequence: TGCGCCAGCAGCTTGAAGTCTGGGGCCAACGTCCTGACTTTC.

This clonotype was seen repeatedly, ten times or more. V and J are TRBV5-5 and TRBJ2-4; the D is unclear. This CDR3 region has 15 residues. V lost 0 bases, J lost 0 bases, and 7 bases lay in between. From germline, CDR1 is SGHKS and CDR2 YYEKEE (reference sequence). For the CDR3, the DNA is TGTGCCAGCAGCTTGGAATGGCTAGCCAAAAACATTCAGTACTTC. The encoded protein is CASSLEWLAKNIQYF.

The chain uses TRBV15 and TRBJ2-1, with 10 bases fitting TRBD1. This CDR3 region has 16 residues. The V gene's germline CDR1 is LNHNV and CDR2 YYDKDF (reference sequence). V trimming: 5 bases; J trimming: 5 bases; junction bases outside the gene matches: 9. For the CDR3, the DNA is TGTGCCACCAGCGCCTTAGGGACAGGGGCCCACAATGAGCAGTTCTTC. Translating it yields CATSALGTGAHNEQFF.

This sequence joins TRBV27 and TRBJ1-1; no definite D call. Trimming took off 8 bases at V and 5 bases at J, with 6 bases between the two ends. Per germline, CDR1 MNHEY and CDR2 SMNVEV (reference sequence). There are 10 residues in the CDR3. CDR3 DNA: TGTGCCAGCGGGGTGACTGAAGCTTTCTTT. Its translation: CASGVTEAFF.

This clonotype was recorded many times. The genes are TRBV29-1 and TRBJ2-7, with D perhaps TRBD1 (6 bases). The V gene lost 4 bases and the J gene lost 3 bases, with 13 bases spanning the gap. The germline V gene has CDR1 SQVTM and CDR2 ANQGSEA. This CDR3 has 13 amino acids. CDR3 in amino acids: CSVVIDRYYEQYF. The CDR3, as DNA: TGCAGCGTTGTAATAGACAGGTACTACGAGCAGTACTTC.

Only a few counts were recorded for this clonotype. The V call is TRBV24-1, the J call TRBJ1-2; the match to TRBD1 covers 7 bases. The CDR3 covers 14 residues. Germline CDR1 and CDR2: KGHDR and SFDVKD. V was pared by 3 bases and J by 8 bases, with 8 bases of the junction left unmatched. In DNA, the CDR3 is TGTGCCACCAGTGATCCCCCCGACAGGGCAGGCTACACCTTC. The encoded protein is CATSDPPDRAGYTF.

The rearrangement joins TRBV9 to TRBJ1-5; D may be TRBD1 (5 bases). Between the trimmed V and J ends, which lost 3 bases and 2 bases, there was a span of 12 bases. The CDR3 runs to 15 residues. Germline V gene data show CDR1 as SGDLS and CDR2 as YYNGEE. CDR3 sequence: CASSEGAGGNQPQHF. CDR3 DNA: TGTGCCAGCAGCGAGGGAGCGGGGGGCAATCAGCCCCAGCATTTT.

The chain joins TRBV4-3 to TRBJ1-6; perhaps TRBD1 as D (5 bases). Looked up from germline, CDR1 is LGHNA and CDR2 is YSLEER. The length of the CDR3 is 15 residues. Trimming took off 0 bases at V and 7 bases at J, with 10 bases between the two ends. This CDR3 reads CASSQDRGRNSPLHF. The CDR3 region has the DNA TGCGCCAGCAGCCAAGATCGGGGACGGAATTCACCCCTCCACTTT.

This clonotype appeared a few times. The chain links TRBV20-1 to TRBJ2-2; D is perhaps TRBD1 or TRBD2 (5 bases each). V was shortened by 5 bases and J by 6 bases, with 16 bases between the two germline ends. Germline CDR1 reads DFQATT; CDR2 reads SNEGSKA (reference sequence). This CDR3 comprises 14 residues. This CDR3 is CSAPSRGAPGELFF. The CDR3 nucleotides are TGCAGTGCTCCCTCGAGGGGCGCACCCGGGGAGCTGTTTTTT.

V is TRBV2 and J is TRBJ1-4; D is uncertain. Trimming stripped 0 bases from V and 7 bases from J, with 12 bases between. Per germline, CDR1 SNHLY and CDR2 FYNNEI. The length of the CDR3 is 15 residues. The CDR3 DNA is TGTGCCAGCAGTGAAGCGGGAAATCCACGTGAAAAACTGTTTTTT. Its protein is CASSEAGNPREKLFF.